The rows below give T cell receptor beta chains drawn from one sample of a study of response to subunit inactivated influenza vaccine. MiXCR, applied by TCRdb to the RT-PCR reads, yields one record per CDR3 protein. The sample holds about half a million distinct CDR3 sequences, roughly 27% seen once. The sequencing here drew on CD4+ T cells sorted from PBMCs, taken 4 to 6 days after vaccination. The receptors come from a man between 50 and 59 years old who received an inactivated influenza vaccine. Both conserved end residues are part of each CDR3. Fields, in order: J gene, V gene, CDR3 protein.

>TRBJ1-6|TRBV5-1
CASSLNRGWGSPLHF
>TRBJ2-7|TRBV10-3
CAISPRGDEQYF
>TRBJ2-2|TRBV4-2
CASSQVGVGTRGTGELFF
>TRBJ2-2|TRBV4-3
CASSQDSRGYTGELFF
>TRBJ2-1|TRBV2
CASTGEYNEQFF
>TRBJ2-7|TRBV7-2
CASSLATGRPYEQYF
>TRBJ1-4|TRBV5-8
CASSLSGAMEKLFF
>TRBJ2-2|TRBV29-1
CSAGLGVGTGELFF
>TRBJ2-7|TRBV7-8
CASSLVGQTYAYEQYF
>TRBJ2-7|TRBV7-6
CASSPTSGVSYEQYF
>TRBJ2-3|TRBV6-2/TRBV6-3
CASRLAGVFHGTDTQYF
>TRBJ2-5|TRBV7-2
CASSLVYGKETQYF
>TRBJ2-1|TRBV7-9
CASRRRGDEQFF
>TRBJ1-1|TRBV28
CASSRRAAGPNTEAFF
>TRBJ2-3|TRBV12-3/TRBV12-4
CASSSLARGTDTQYF
>TRBJ2-3|TRBV4-2
CASSQDDRAGADTQYF
>TRBJ2-2|TRBV6-2/TRBV6-3
CAPWRGPAGELFF
>TRBJ2-1|TRBV9
CASSVSGLAVNEQFF
>TRBJ1-5|TRBV5-5
CASKQGTSNQPQHF
>TRBJ2-2|TRBV29-1
CSVGDTGELFF